The 26 T cell receptor beta chains below were found in one sample sequenced in a study of cytomegalovirus exposure and HLA in healthy donors. Researchers ran the PCR with 60 Vbeta and 13 Jbeta primers. The table came from immunoSEQ multiplex PCR; TCRdb's copy has only in-frame clones and leaves some out. The sample lists some 120,000 clones; 60% to 85% were seen once. Source material: PBMCs. The receptors originated from a man aged 25-45 years in good health and CMV-seronegative.

This clone came up once. V gene TRBV27 combines with J gene TRBJ2-2; D might be TRBD1 (6 bases). CDR1 is MNHEY, CDR2 SMNVEV, per germline (reference sequence). V was clipped by 6 bases and J by 2 bases, with 13 bases between them. The CDR3 loop spans 15 amino acids. Here the CDR3 DNA reads TGTGCCAGCAGCCCTAACAGGGTAAACACCGGGGAGCTGTTTTTT. Translated: CASSPNRVNTGELFF.

This clone was found once. V usage is TRBV13 and J usage is TRBJ1-4, with 7 positions matching TRBD1. There are 18 residues in the CDR3. Germline V lookup: CDR1 PRHDT, CDR2 FYEKMQ (reference sequence). Trimming cost V 0 bases and J 0 bases; bases outside gene matches: 7. The CDR3 sequence: CASSLGLGRGATNEKLFF. CDR3 nucleotide sequence: TGTGCCAGCAGCTTAGGCCTGGGCAGGGGGGCAACTAATGAAAAACTGTTTTTT.

The chain employs TRBV27 and TRBJ2-5, with 8 bases matching TRBD2. V shed 5 bases, J shed 2 bases, and the junction held 4 bases outside the gene matches. The CDR3 runs 14 residues. CDR1 is MNHEY and CDR2 is SMNVEV in the germline V gene (reference sequence). The CDR3 DNA reads TGTGCCAGCAGTATGCGGGGGGCACAAGAGACCCAGTACTTC. Its translation is CASSMRGAQETQYF.

Here the CDR3 DNA reads TGTGCCAGCAGCCCCAACTACGAGCAGTACTTC. Its translation: CASSPNYEQYF. The V gene is TRBV7-9, the J gene TRBJ2-7; D uncertain. The V end lost 5 bases, the J end lost 3 bases, and 5 bases lay between the germline ends. The CDR3 runs 11 residues. In germline, CDR1 is SEHNR, CDR2 FQNEAQ (reference sequence).

The gene calls are TRBV9 and TRBJ2-5; 7 positions match TRBD1. CDR3 length: 16 residues. The germline V gene has CDR1 SGDLS and CDR2 YYNGEE. V was pared by 0 bases and J by 2 bases, with 7 bases of the junction left unmatched. The CDR3 protein is CASSVAGAGGQETQYF. The CDR3 DNA reads as TGTGCCAGCAGCGTAGCTGGGGCAGGGGGTCAAGAGACCCAGTACTTC.

The V gene is TRBV27, the J gene TRBJ1-2, with 7 bases fitting TRBD1. V lost 3 bases to trimming and J lost 8 bases; unmatched junction nucleotides: 6. This CDR3 has 13 residues. Germline-derived CDR1 and CDR2 are MNHEY and SMNVEV (reference sequence). The CDR3 loop is CASSFEGAWGYTF. CDR3 in DNA: TGTGCCAGCAGTTTTGAGGGGGCGTGGGGCTACACCTTC.

The J gene is TRBJ1-5, the V gene TRBV7-2; 10 bases map to TRBD1. Germline loops: CDR1 SGHTA, CDR2 FQGNSA. CDR3 size: 15 residues. Trimming took 1 base from V and 6 from J; bases not matched to a gene: 3. As DNA, the CDR3 is TGTGCCAGCAGCTTAGAAGGGACAGGGGTTCAGCCCCAGCATTTT. Protein product: CASSLEGTGVQPQHF.

The chain carries TRBV5-4 and TRBJ1-4; D is unclear. This CDR3 region has 11 residues. V dropped 3 bases and J dropped 8 bases, with 5 bases sitting between them. The germline gives CDR1 SGHNT, CDR2 YYREEE (reference sequence). CDR3 amino acids: CASSSGEKLFF. Here the CDR3 DNA reads TGTGCCAGCAGCTCAGGAGAAAAACTGTTTTTT.

V is TRBV19 and J is TRBJ1-4, with D perhaps TRBD1 (6 bases). The CDR3 length is 16 residues. The germline V gene encodes CDR1 LNHDA and CDR2 SQIVND (reference sequence). The germline V and J ends were trimmed by 3 bases and 4 bases, with 15 bases remaining between them. The CDR3 bases are TGTGCCAGTAGTATGTGGACAGCTACGCGTAATGAAAAACTGTTTTTT. Translation: CASSMWTATRNEKLFF. The whole variable domain, remainder taken from reference TRBV19 and TRBJ1-4, is DGGITQSPKYLFRKEGQNVTLSCEQNLNHDAMYWYRQDPGQGLRLIYYSQIVNDFQKGDIAEGYSVSREKKESFPLTVTSAQKNPTAFYLCASSMWTATRNEKLFFGSGTQLSVL.

This rearrangement joins TRBV30 to TRBJ1-1; TRBD1 matches at 7 bases. Germline CDR1 is GTSNPN and CDR2 is SVGIG (reference sequence). The V segment lost 5 bases and the J segment 6 bases; nucleotides outside the gene matches: 15. The CDR3 is 15 amino acids. The CDR3 protein is CAWRTGWILSAEAFF. The CDR3 DNA follows: TGTGCCTGGCGGACAGGATGGATTCTGTCGGCTGAAGCTTTCTTT.

In this sample, this clone turned up once. CDR3 amino acids: CASSYTQGGTEAFF. DNA of the CDR3: TGTGCCAGCAGTTACACACAGGGGGGGACTGAAGCTTTCTTT. The chain has TRBV6-5 and TRBJ1-1; 8 bases are shared with TRBD1. Germline trimming cut 2 bases from V and 5 bases from J; bases unmatched to any gene: 4. The CDR3 length is 14 residues. Germline V CDR1 and CDR2: MNHEY, SVGAGI.

This clone showed up just a few times. The chain combines TRBV5-4 with TRBJ2-3; 10 bases align to TRBD1. CDR1 is SGHNT, CDR2 YYREEE, per germline (reference sequence). V lost 2 bases to trimming and J lost 3 bases; unmatched junction nucleotides: 6. The length of the CDR3 is 16 residues. This chain's CDR3 is CASSLEGQGWTDTQYF. CDR3 nucleotides: TGTGCCAGCAGCTTAGAGGGACAGGGGTGGACAGATACGCAGTATTTT. Looking up the rest from reference TRBV5-4 and TRBJ2-3 gives the full variable domain: ETGVTQSPTHLIKTRGQQVTLRCSSQSGHNTVSWYQQALGQGPQFIFQYYREEENGRGNFPPRFSGLQFPNYSSELNVNALELDDSALYLCASSLEGQGWTDTQYFGPGTRLTVL.

The genes are TRBV5-1 and TRBJ1-1, with D unclear. The V gene lost 1 base and the J gene lost 4 bases, with 11 bases spanning the gap. The CDR3 loop spans 14 amino acids. Germline CDR1 reads SGHRS; CDR2 reads YFSETQ. CDR3 residues: CASSLIVGVTEAFF. The CDR3 region has the DNA TGCGCCAGCAGCTTGATCGTCGGGGTCACTGAAGCTTTCTTT.

The table lists this clone with a count of one. The chain carries TRBV6-5 and TRBJ1-1; 7 nucleotides line up with TRBD1. Germline CDR1 MNHEY, CDR2 SVGAGI. After removal of 6 bases from V and 5 bases from J, the junction contained 9 bases not matched to a gene. The CDR3 is 14 residues long. The CDR3: CASSRDREYTEAFF. DNA for the CDR3: TGTGCCAGCAGCCGTGACAGGGAGTATACTGAAGCTTTCTTT.

This rearrangement joins TRBV10-3 to TRBJ2-7; D uncertain. From germline, CDR1 is ENHRY and CDR2 SYGVKD. Between the trimmed V and J ends, which lost 6 bases and 4 bases, there was a span of 10 bases. The CDR3 runs to 12 residues. This chain's CDR3 is CAISETSYEQYF. The CDR3 nucleotides read TGTGCCATCAGCGAGACAAGTTACGAGCAGTACTTC.

The chain joins TRBV10-3 to TRBJ1-2, with a weak D call TRBD1 (5 bases). The CDR3 runs to 15 residues. Trimming pared 6 bases from V and 0 bases from J, leaving 14 bases between. Per the germline V gene, CDR1 is ENHRY and CDR2 is SYGVKD. The CDR3 region has the DNA TGTGCCATCAGAAATAGACAGCCCTCTAACTATGGCTACACCTTC. It translates to CAIRNRQPSNYGYTF.

This clone was detected once. The chain recombines TRBV7-8 with TRBJ2-1; TRBD2 aligns across 11 bases. V shed 5 bases and J 6 bases; nucleotides not matched to a gene: 9. CDR1 SGHVS and CDR2 FQNEAQ come from the germline V gene. The CDR3 is 16 residues long. CDR3 protein: CASSTSTGTSGNEQFF. The CDR3 bases are TGTGCCAGCAGCACCAGTACCGGGACTAGCGGCAATGAGCAGTTCTTC. The whole variable domain, remainder taken from reference TRBV7-8 and TRBJ2-1, is GAGVSQSPRYKVAKRGQDVALRCDPISGHVSLFWYQQALGQGPEFLTYFQNEAQLDKSGLPSDRFFAERPEGSVSTLKIQRTQQEDSAVYLCASSTSTGTSGNEQFFGPGTRLTVL.

J is TRBJ1-4 and V is TRBV7-6, with TRBD1 identical over 9 bases. Germline V lookup: CDR1 SGHVS, CDR2 FNYEAQ. This CDR3 has 15 residues. Trimming removed 6 bases from V and 5 bases from J; junction bases left unmatched: 7. In nucleotides, the CDR3 is TGTGCCAGCAGTTCCTTCGACAGGGGGAATGAAAAACTGTTTTTT. Its protein is CASSSFDRGNEKLFF.

The V call is TRBV7-7, the J call TRBJ2-7, with 9 nucleotides matching TRBD1. Germline values: CDR1 SSHAT, CDR2 FNYEAQ (reference sequence). Losses at the gene ends were 1 base for V and 3 bases for J; bases not matched to a gene: 4. The CDR3 sequence is 15 residues long. The CDR3 nucleotides read TGTGCCAGCAGCTTAGAATCGGGACAGGGCTACGAGCAGTACTTC. Protein sequence: CASSLESGQGYEQYF.

The chain employs TRBV5-1 and TRBJ2-4; 7 bases align to TRBD2. The CDR3 consists of 15 residues. The junction had 9 bases not matched to a gene; V was cut back by 0 bases and J by 9 bases. Per germline, CDR1 SGHRS and CDR2 YFSETQ. The CDR3 loop reads CASSLDRDYTPIQYF. As DNA, the CDR3 is TGCGCCAGCAGCTTGGACCGGGACTATACTCCCATTCAGTACTTC.

The rearrangement uses TRBV5-6 and TRBJ2-3; 12 bases align to TRBD2. V shed 1 base and J 6 bases; nucleotides not matched to a gene: 3. Germline-derived CDR1 and CDR2 are SGHDT and YYEEEE. The CDR3 is made up of 15 amino acids. The CDR3 DNA reads TGTGCCAGCAGCTTGACTAGCGGGAGGATGGATACGCAGTATTTT. Protein: CASSLTSGRMDTQYF.

This clone has just one count. This sequence joins TRBV5-5 and TRBJ2-1; 8 bases agree with TRBD1. The V and J ends lost 4 bases and 0 bases, in that order; junction bases with no gene match: 6. This CDR3 has 16 residues. Germline V gives CDR1 SGHKS, CDR2 YYEKEE (reference sequence). The CDR3 region is CASSRQGAPSYNEQFF. In DNA form, the CDR3 reads TGTGCCAGCAGCCGCCAGGGGGCACCCTCCTACAATGAGCAGTTCTTC.

This clone was seen only a few times. This chain joins TRBV5-6 and TRBJ1-5, with D perhaps TRBD1 (5 bases). Deletions cut 2 bases from V and 7 bases from J, with 16 bases between. The length of the CDR3 is 15 residues. Germline-derived CDR1 and CDR2 are SGHDT and YYEEEE. The DNA for the CDR3 is TGTGCCAGCAGCTTCAGAGGGGAGGGGAGCCAGCCCCAGCATTTT. Translated: CASSFRGEGSQPQHF.

As DNA, the CDR3 is TGTGCCAGCAGTTTAACAGGGGGCTTAACAACCGAGCAGTACTTC. It encodes CASSLTGGLTTEQYF. The chain is built from TRBV28 and TRBJ2-7, with 9 bases identical to TRBD1. The trim removed 2 bases at V and 6 bases at J, leaving 8 bases unmatched. Germline V CDR1 and CDR2: MDHEN, SYDVKM. The CDR3 contains 15 residues.

The rearrangement uses TRBV27 and TRBJ1-1; no reliable D call. Germline assignment: CDR1 MNHEY and CDR2 SMNVEV (reference sequence). The CDR3 totals 14 residues. Trimming took off 5 bases at V and 1 base at J, with 11 bases between the two ends. The CDR3 here is CASSARTSNTEAFF. The CDR3 DNA follows: TGTGCCAGCAGTGCCCGTACTTCGAACACTGAAGCTTTCTTT.

This clone was counted once. This rearrangement joins TRBV6-1 to TRBJ1-3; maybe TRBD1 (5 bases). Between the trimmed V and J ends, which lost 0 bases and 2 bases, there was a span of 14 bases. Germline V gene data show CDR1 as MNHNS and CDR2 as SASEGT. The CDR3 has 17 residues. The DNA for the CDR3 is TGTGCCAGCAGTGAAGCCGGGACTGGAGGGGCTGGAAACACCATATATTTT. Protein sequence: CASSEAGTGGAGNTIYF.